Below are 27 T cell receptor beta chains sequenced from a single sample in a study of T cells in Graves' hyperthyroidism and ophthalmopathy. Amplified TCR beta CDR3 regions came from RNA transcripts. The TCR CDR3 was amplified in a first-round RT-PCR using the HTBI primer set. From the multiplex PCR reads, TCRdb called clonotypes with MiXCR, one entry per CDR3 protein. The sample records approximately 210,000 distinct CDR3 sequences, approximately 17% being singletons. The material sequenced was blood. All receptors come from a man aged 45 to 65 with Graves' hyperthyroidism.

This clonotype came up a few times. V gene TRBV15 combines with J gene TRBJ2-3; 14 positions agree with TRBD2. Looked up from germline, CDR1 is LNHNV and CDR2 is YYDKDF (reference sequence). Trimming at V came to 4 bases and at J to 3 bases, leaving 3 bases not matched to a gene. This CDR3 spans 16 amino acids. The CDR3 DNA sequence: TGTGCCACCAGCAAAGGACTAGCGGGAGGAACAGATACGCAGTATTTT. Translated, it gives CATSKGLAGGTDTQYF.

This clonotype was observed at least ten times. The chain links TRBV28 to TRBJ2-7, with TRBD1 identical over 8 bases. CDR3 length: 14 amino acids. From germline, CDR1 is MDHEN and CDR2 SYDVKM. Trimming removed 5 bases from V and 7 bases from J; junction bases left unmatched: 10. In DNA form, the CDR3 reads TGTGCCAGCAGTCCGGACAGGGAAATGCGGGAGCAGTACTTC. It specifies CASSPDREMREQYF.

This clonotype was picked up a small number of times. The chain couples TRBV6-1 to TRBJ2-7, with D unclear. Germline V gene data show CDR1 as MNHNS and CDR2 as SASEGT. The CDR3 has 16 amino acids. V lost 0 bases and J lost 2, with 14 bases in between. CDR3 sequence: CASSEALSTETYEQYF. The DNA for the CDR3 is TGTGCCAGCAGTGAAGCGCTGTCGACGGAAACCTACGAGCAGTACTTC.

This clonotype was observed at least ten times. V is TRBV5-1 and J is TRBJ1-1; TRBD1 matches at 9 bases. This CDR3 has 14 amino acids. Per germline, CDR1 SGHRS and CDR2 YFSETQ. With 4 bases clipped from V and 4 bases from J, the junction kept 5 bases outside the gene matches. For the CDR3, the DNA is TGCGCCAGCAGCCAAGGACAGGGGTTCACTGAAGCTTTCTTT. Its protein is CASSQGQGFTEAFF.

The chain recombines TRBV19 with TRBJ2-3; tentative D call: TRBD2 (6 bases). This CDR3 region has 14 residues. Germline loops: CDR1 LNHDA, CDR2 SQIVND (reference sequence). Trimming took off 2 bases at V and 1 base at J, with 7 bases between the two ends. CDR3 sequence reads: CASSISGGTDTQYF. In DNA form, the CDR3 reads TGTGCCAGTAGTATATCGGGAGGCACAGATACGCAGTATTTT.

This clonotype appeared many times. This chain joins TRBV11-2 and TRBJ2-4, with D unclear. The V gene's germline CDR1 is SGHAT and CDR2 FQNNGV. The CDR3 has 13 amino acids. The V end was cut by 6 bases, the J end by 0 bases, with 6 bases between. The CDR3 DNA reads as TGTGCCAGCAGGACATTAGCCAAAAACATTCAGTACTTC. Amino acid sequence: CASRTLAKNIQYF.

The chain has TRBV6-5 and TRBJ2-1; D unresolved. CDR3 size: 11 residues. The germline CDR1 and CDR2 sequences are MNHEY and SVGAGI. V shed 0 bases and J shed 11 bases, with 5 bases lying between them. The CDR3 DNA follows: TGTGCCAGCAGTTACTCTGGCAAGCAGTTCTTC. Its translation is CASSYSGKQFF.

This clonotype was recorded many times. This chain links TRBV18 with TRBJ2-1, with D hard to call. Trimming took off 0 bases at V and 0 bases at J, with 3 bases between the two ends. The CDR3 has 14 residues. The germline V gene encodes CDR1 KGHSH and CDR2 LQKENI. The CDR3 loop reads CASSPPISYNEQFF. As DNA, the CDR3 is TGTGCCAGCTCACCACCCATCTCCTACAATGAGCAGTTCTTC.

This clonotype was seen ten or more times. The rearrangement links TRBV7-3 to TRBJ2-3; D call uncertain. V dropped 4 bases and J dropped 4 bases, with 12 bases sitting between them. Germline V gene data show CDR1 as SGHTA and CDR2 as FQGTGA. The CDR3 is made up of 14 amino acids. The CDR3 sequence: CASSYLAGADTQYF. CDR3 in DNA: TGTGCCAGCAGCTACCTGGCAGGCGCAGATACGCAGTATTTT. Variable domain in full (rest from reference TRBV7-3 and TRBJ2-3): GAGVSQTPSNKVTEKGKYVELRCDPISGHTALYWYRQSLGQGPEFLIYFQGTGAADDSGLPNDRFFAVRPEGSVSTLKIQRTERGDSAVYLCASSYLAGADTQYFGPGTRLTVL.

This chain links TRBV28 with TRBJ1-5, with D tentatively TRBD1 (6 bases). This CDR3 is built from 15 residues. Trimming took off 2 bases at V and 6 bases at J, with 14 bases between the two ends. Germline V CDR1 and CDR2: MDHEN, SYDVKM. CDR3 sequence: CASSLEGGGTQPQHF. CDR3 in DNA: TGTGCCAGCAGTTTAGAGGGGGGGGGCACTCAGCCCCAGCATTTT.

The rearrangement links TRBV29-1 to TRBJ1-5; 12 nucleotides align to TRBD1. The CDR3 totals 13 residues. Germline assignment: CDR1 SQVTM and CDR2 ANQGSEA. V shed 6 bases and J 6 bases; nucleotides not matched to a gene: 3. CDR3 residues: CSVGQGASQPQHF. The CDR3 nucleotides are TGCAGCGTGGGACAGGGGGCGAGTCAGCCCCAGCATTTT.

V gene TRBV18 combines with J gene TRBJ2-7, with 7 bases fitting TRBD2. CDR3 size: 13 residues. Germline-derived CDR1 and CDR2 are KGHSH and LQKENI. The junction had 5 bases not matched to a gene; V was cut back by 8 bases and J by 1 base. The CDR3 region is CASPPSGSYEQYF. The DNA for the CDR3 is TGTGCCAGCCCCCCTAGCGGTTCCTACGAGCAGTACTTC.

The chain uses TRBV25-1 and TRBJ1-4; D not resolved. CDR3 size: 16 residues. V lost 1 base, J lost 0 bases, and 9 bases lay in between. The germline V gene has CDR1 MGHDK and CDR2 SYGVNS. CDR3 region: CASSESRAATNEKLFF. The CDR3 DNA reads as TGTGCCAGCAGTGAATCACGGGCGGCAACTAATGAAAAACTGTTTTTT.

This clonotype was seen ten or more times. CDR3 loop: CASSDRAEETQYF. DNA for the CDR3: TGTGCCAGCAGTGACAGGGCGGAAGAGACCCAGTACTTC. V and J are TRBV12-3 or TRBV12-4 and TRBJ2-5, with 7 bases matching TRBD1. After removal of 5 bases from V and 3 bases from J, the junction contained 3 bases not matched to a gene. The CDR3 contains 13 residues.

A few counts support this clonotype. The chain combines TRBV19 with TRBJ2-1; 10 bases fit TRBD2. The V gene end was trimmed by 7 bases and the J gene end by 8 bases; junction bases not matched to a gene: 17. This CDR3 has 17 amino acids. The germline V gene encodes CDR1 LNHDA and CDR2 SQIVND (reference sequence). The CDR3, as DNA: TGTGCCAGTACCCCCCCCCTTGCTAGCGGGAGTGTCCATGAGCAGTTCTTC. Translated, it gives CASTPPLASGSVHEQFF.

The chain is built from TRBV6-5 and TRBJ2-7; 13 positions match TRBD2. Losses at the gene ends were 6 bases for V and 4 bases for J; bases not matched to a gene: 9. Germline-derived CDR1 and CDR2 are MNHEY and SVGAGI. This CDR3 comprises 16 residues. The CDR3 DNA sequence: TGTGCCAGCAGGTACGGGACTAGCGGGATTGAGTACGAGCAGTACTTC. Translated: CASRYGTSGIEYEQYF.

This clonotype was counted only a few times. The V call is TRBV10-3, the J call TRBJ1-2; 8 nucleotides align to TRBD1. V was clipped by 2 bases and J by 6 bases; unmatched bases: 14. The germline V gene has CDR1 ENHRY and CDR2 SYGVKD. The CDR3 loop spans 17 amino acids. The CDR3, as DNA: TGTGCCATCAGTGAGAGGGACAGGAAAATGGAGATCCATGGCTACACCTTC. It yields the protein CAISERDRKMEIHGYTF.

The chain employs TRBV3-1 and TRBJ2-3; 7 positions agree with TRBD1. Germline assignment: CDR1 LGHDT and CDR2 YNNKEL (reference sequence). The length of the CDR3 is 20 residues. The ends lost 1 base at V and 1 base at J; junction bases unmatched: 17. The CDR3 DNA reads TGTGCCAGCAGCCAAGTGGTTAGGACAGGAGCCCGGATCCGCACAGATACGCAGTATTTT. Protein sequence: CASSQVVRTGARIRTDTQYF.

This clonotype was observed at least ten times. DNA for the CDR3: TGTGCCACTCGACGGACTAGCGACAACAATGAGCAGTTCTTC. It encodes CATRRTSDNNEQFF. The chain has TRBV6-1 and TRBJ2-1, with 9 bases that match TRBD2. The V gene end was trimmed by 10 bases and the J gene end by 5 bases; junction bases not matched to a gene: 9. The CDR3 totals 14 residues. Germline values: CDR1 MNHNS, CDR2 SASEGT.

V usage is TRBV4-2 and J usage is TRBJ2-1; 7 positions match TRBD1. The trim removed 4 bases at V and 4 bases at J, leaving 7 bases unmatched. Germline CDR1 reads LGHNA; CDR2 reads YNFKEQ. The CDR3 length is 15 residues. The CDR3 sequence is CASSRTGDPYNEQFF. The CDR3 DNA reads TGTGCCAGCAGCCGAACAGGGGATCCTTACAATGAGCAGTTCTTC.

This clonotype occurred many times. This chain links TRBV28 with TRBJ1-1; D is uncertain. Trimming left V 3 bases short and J 1 base short, with 12 bases between. The CDR3 covers 15 residues. Germline V gene data show CDR1 as MDHEN and CDR2 as SYDVKM. The CDR3 here is CASSFRWRGNTEAFF. The CDR3 coding sequence is TGTGCCAGCAGTTTTCGGTGGAGAGGGAACACTGAAGCTTTCTTT.

The J gene is TRBJ1-3, the V gene TRBV15, with D unclear. V was trimmed by 8 bases and J by 0 bases, leaving 14 bases between them. This CDR3 is 15 amino acids long. Germline V gives CDR1 LNHNV, CDR2 YYDKDF (reference sequence). CDR3 sequence: CATSPDRYSGNTIYF. CDR3 bases: TGTGCCACCTCCCCGGACCGTTACTCTGGAAACACCATATATTTT.

This clonotype was detected only a few times. J is TRBJ1-4 and V is TRBV20-1; D remains ambiguous. The germline V and J ends were trimmed by 1 base and 0 bases, with 12 bases remaining between them. The CDR3 is made up of 16 amino acids. CDR1 is DFQATT, CDR2 SNEGSKA, per germline (reference sequence). The CDR3 sequence: CSARGIGKPTNEKLFF. CDR3 DNA sequence: TGCAGTGCTAGAGGGATTGGAAAACCAACTAATGAAAAACTGTTTTTT.

In its sample, this clonotype was seen many times. Here the CDR3 DNA reads TGTGCCAGCAAACGACAGCCCTCCTACGAGCAGTACTTC. Translated: CASKRQPSYEQYF. The chain couples TRBV27 to TRBJ2-7; tentative D call: TRBD1 (5 bases). V was clipped by 7 bases and J by 0 bases, with 10 bases between them. In germline, CDR1 is MNHEY, CDR2 SMNVEV (reference sequence). The CDR3 extends over 13 amino acids.

The DNA of the CDR3 is TGTGCCAGCTCATCGTCGACATTAACAGGGGGACCTGGAAACACCATATATTTT. Its translation: CASSSSTLTGGPGNTIYF. This sequence joins TRBV18 and TRBJ1-3; 8 nucleotides agree with TRBD1. CDR1 KGHSH and CDR2 LQKENI come from the germline V gene. Unmatched junction bases numbered 14, after V lost 5 bases and J lost 2 bases. CDR3 size: 18 residues.

This clonotype occurred many times. J is TRBJ2-1 and V is TRBV28; 11 positions match TRBD2. Germline V gene lookup returns CDR1 MDHEN and CDR2 SYDVKM. CDR3 length: 16 amino acids. The V segment lost 7 bases and the J segment 4 bases; nucleotides outside the gene matches: 9. DNA for the CDR3: TGTGCCAGCATTAGCGGGAGGGCCCCCGGGTACAATGAGCAGTTCTTC. It is translated as CASISGRAPGYNEQFF.

This clonotype was counted at least ten times. The CDR3 spells CASSPAPGETQYF. In nucleotides, the CDR3 is TGTGCCAGCTCACCCGCCCCCGGGGAGACCCAGTACTTC. J is TRBJ2-5 and V is TRBV18; D remains unclear. The germline V and J ends were trimmed by 3 bases and 5 bases, with 10 bases remaining between them. The CDR3 extends over 13 amino acids. Looked up from germline, CDR1 is KGHSH and CDR2 is LQKENI.